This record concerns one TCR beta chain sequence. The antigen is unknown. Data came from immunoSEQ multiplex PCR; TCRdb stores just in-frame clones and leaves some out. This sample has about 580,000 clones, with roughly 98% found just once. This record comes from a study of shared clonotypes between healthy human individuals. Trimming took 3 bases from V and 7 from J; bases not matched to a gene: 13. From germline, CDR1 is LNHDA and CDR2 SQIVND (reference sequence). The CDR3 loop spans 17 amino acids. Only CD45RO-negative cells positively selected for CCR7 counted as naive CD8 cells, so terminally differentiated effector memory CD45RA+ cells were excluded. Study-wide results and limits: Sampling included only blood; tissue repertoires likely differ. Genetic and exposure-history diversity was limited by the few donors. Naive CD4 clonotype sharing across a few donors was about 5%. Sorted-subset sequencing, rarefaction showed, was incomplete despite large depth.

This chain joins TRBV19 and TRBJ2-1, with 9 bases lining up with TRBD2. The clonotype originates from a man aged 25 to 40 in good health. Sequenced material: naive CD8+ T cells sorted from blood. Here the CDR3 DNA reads TGTGCCAGTAGTATTTGGTTCGGGCGGGAGGGGGTGAATGAGCAGTTCTTC. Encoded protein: CASSIWFGREGVNEQFF.